This T cell receptor (beta chain) is from a study of cytomegalovirus exposure and HLA in healthy donors. Study findings and constraints: In an earlier analysis, in some 600 donors, most V segments appeared productive either ~87% or ~30% of the time. TCR sequences were mostly rare, though some public TCRs occurred in many donors. It was reported in a later analysis that an Asian-associated ancestry cluster showed fewer N-insertions than the roughly 620-donor mean. There were some V segments, including TRBV6-2 and TRBV6-3, excluded as indistinguishable.

The CDR3 consists of 16 residues. Germline V gene lookup returns CDR1 SGHAT and CDR2 FQNNGV. The trim removed 5 bases at V and 5 bases at J, leaving 4 bases unmatched. A word on this clone: The antigen remains unidentified.

The study ran its PCR with 60 Vbeta and 13 Jbeta primers. The data were produced by immunoSEQ multiplex PCR, yet TCRdb's version contains in-frame clones alone and is incomplete. The sample consists of some 97,000 clones, approximately 82% of them appearing once. Sequences were obtained from PBMCs. The chain combines TRBV11-2 with TRBJ2-2; 14 bases are shared with TRBD2. This receptor was identified in a young woman in good health and CMV-seronegative. DNA of the CDR3: TGTGCCAGCAGCCAGGGACTAGCGGGAGTTACCGGGGAGCTGTTTTTT. Its translation: CASSQGLAGVTGELFF.